These 14 T cell receptor beta chains originate from one sample sequenced in a study of blood T cell repertoires in COVID-19. Profiled with immunoSEQ multiplex PCR; TCRdb holds only in-frame clones, not every one. The table lists around 280,000 clones, roughly 89% of them singletons. The material sequenced was PBMCs or T cells enriched from blood (not recorded which). The origin of the receptors is a middle-aged woman who had recovered from COVID-19.

CDR3 sequence reads: CASTHGWGVAYEQYF. The CDR3, as DNA: TGTGCCAGCACCCATGGATGGGGGGTGGCCTACGAGCAGTACTTC. The rearrangement uses TRBV7-8 and TRBJ2-7, with a tentative D call TRBD2 (6 bases). Trimming pared 7 bases from V and 2 bases from J, leaving 18 bases between. Germline V CDR1 and CDR2: SGHVS, FQNEAQ. CDR3 length equals 15 residues.

V and J are TRBV28 and TRBJ2-7; no clear D. Trimming removed 4 bases at V and 3 bases at J, with 10 bases between. Germline values: CDR1 MDHEN, CDR2 SYDVKM. The CDR3 covers 13 residues. The DNA for the CDR3 is TGTGCCAGCAGTTCAGACATTTTCTACGAGCAGTACTTC. The encoded protein is CASSSDIFYEQYF.

V and J are TRBV19 and TRBJ1-2; 12 bases fit TRBD1. The germline gives CDR1 LNHDA, CDR2 SQIVND (reference sequence). After removal of 8 bases from V and 7 bases from J, the junction contained 11 bases not matched to a gene. There are 15 residues in the CDR3. The CDR3 reads CASATGTGGTGGYTF. CDR3 coding DNA: TGTGCCAGTGCGACCGGGACAGGGGGCACCGGTGGCTACACCTTC.

The chain uses TRBV4-1 and TRBJ1-1; TRBD1 agrees at 7 bases. The V and J ends lost 5 bases and 5 bases, in that order; junction bases with no gene match: 5. Germline CDR1 MGHRA, CDR2 YSYEKL. The CDR3 runs to 13 residues. CDR3 sequence: CASSKGARTEAFF. Here the CDR3 DNA reads TGCGCCAGCAGCAAGGGGGCGCGAACTGAAGCTTTCTTT.

The chain employs TRBV6-5 and TRBJ1-5; D is undetermined. Germline-derived CDR1 and CDR2 are MNHEY and SVGAGI. Trimming removed 7 bases at V and 0 bases at J, with 13 bases between. This CDR3 is built from 15 residues. CDR3 sequence: CASNRRGNSNQPQHF. CDR3 DNA sequence: TGTGCCAGCAATCGGAGAGGGAATAGCAATCAGCCCCAGCATTTT.

The chain couples TRBV4-3 to TRBJ2-1, with D possibly matching TRBD2 (5 bases). The CDR3 has 18 amino acids. The V and J ends lost 1 base and 0 bases respectively, with 16 bases between them. CDR1 and CDR2 (germline): LGHNA, YSLEER. CDR3 region: CASSQVAQRVSSYNEQFF. The CDR3 DNA sequence: TGCGCCAGCAGCCAAGTAGCCCAGAGGGTAAGCTCCTACAATGAGCAGTTCTTC.

This rearrangement joins TRBV4-1 to TRBJ1-6; D possibly corresponds to TRBD1 (5 bases). The germline V and J ends were trimmed by 0 bases and 7 bases, with 19 bases remaining between them. Per germline, CDR1 MGHRA and CDR2 YSYEKL. This CDR3 has 18 amino acids. CDR3 in amino acids: CASSQERSGTLGNSPLHF. Written as DNA, the CDR3 is TGCGCCAGCAGCCAAGAGAGGAGCGGGACCCTGGGAAATTCACCCCTCCACTTT.

This clone was detected only once. The rearrangement joins TRBV19 to TRBJ2-1; the match to TRBD2 covers 11 bases. The CDR3 contains 17 residues. The trim removed 6 bases at V and 5 bases at J, leaving 12 bases unmatched. CDR1 LNHDA and CDR2 SQIVND come from the germline V gene (reference sequence). CDR3 in amino acids: CASSASGRTRTNNEQFF. The CDR3 coding sequence is TGTGCCAGTAGCGCTAGCGGGAGGACGCGGACGAACAATGAGCAGTTCTTC. Full variable domain (remainder filled in from reference TRBV19 and TRBJ2-1): DGGITQSPKYLFRKEGQNVTLSCEQNLNHDAMYWYRQDPGQGLRLIYYSQIVNDFQKGDIAEGYSVSREKKESFPLTVTSAQKNPTAFYLCASSASGRTRTNNEQFFGPGTRLTVL.

J is TRBJ1-4 and V is TRBV7-2; TRBD1 matches at 9 bases. Germline values: CDR1 SGHTA, CDR2 FQGNSA. This CDR3 spans 14 amino acids. The ends lost 5 bases at V and 6 bases at J; junction bases unmatched: 4. The CDR3 is CASSRDREDEKLFF. CDR3 nucleotides: TGTGCCAGCAGCCGGGACAGGGAAGATGAAAAACTGTTTTTT.

Points on this clone: Germline is not matched at one junction end, which may reflect a read error. This chain connects TRBV7-2 to TRBJ1-2; D perhaps matches TRBD1 (6 bases). The CDR3 totals 12 residues. CDR1 and CDR2 (germline): SGHTA, FQGNSA. The CDR3 reads CASSLEWTERLF. For the CDR3, the DNA is TGTGCCAGCAGCTTAGAGTGGACAGAGCGCCTCTTC.

This rearrangement joins TRBV19 to TRBJ2-1; D possibly corresponds to TRBD2 (5 bases). Looked up from germline, CDR1 is LNHDA and CDR2 is SQIVND (reference sequence). The CDR3 contains 12 residues. Trimming shortened V by 5 bases and J by 9 bases, and 11 bases separated the two germline ends. The CDR3 bases are TGTGCCAGTAGTGGGCTAGCTGCTGAGCAGTTCTTC. Translation gives CASSGLAAEQFF.

The chain has TRBV28 and TRBJ1-2; D remains ambiguous. The ends were cut back, 6 bases at V and 4 bases at J, with 15 bases in the middle. Looked up from germline, CDR1 is MDHEN and CDR2 is SYDVKM. The CDR3 contains 14 residues. Here the CDR3 DNA reads TGTGCCAGCAGCTCGGTCCGAGGCCTCTATGGCTACACCTTC. Translated, it gives CASSSVRGLYGYTF.

This clone appeared once. The chain links TRBV11-2 to TRBJ2-7; D is ambiguous. CDR1 and CDR2 from the germline V gene are SGHAT and FQNNGV. V was trimmed by 1 base and J by 2 bases, leaving 12 bases between them. The CDR3 length is 15 residues. The DNA for the CDR3 is TGTGCCAGCAGCTTAGGAGGCAATCGAGCCTACGAGCAGTACTTC. Its translation is CASSLGGNRAYEQYF.

Written as DNA, the CDR3 is TGTGCCAGCTTCAGGGGTGGGGATCAGCCCCAGCATTTT. Amino acids: CASFRGGDQPQHF. This chain joins TRBV28 and TRBJ1-5; D might be TRBD1 (6 bases). The CDR3 has 13 residues. V was clipped by 8 bases and J by 5 bases, with 13 bases between them. CDR1 and CDR2 from the germline V gene are MDHEN and SYDVKM.